The 9 T cell receptor beta chains below all came from one sample that was sequenced in a study of identical twins. A single record per CDR3 protein comes from TCRdb applying MiXCR to the 5' RACE reads. The data show 450,000 to 650,000 distinct CDR3 sequences, with 9.6% seen just once and roughly 3% held by the top ten. The sample was also linked to a second study, of yellow fever vaccine responses in identical twins.

Input material: PBMCs. The receptors here all came from a woman between 18 and 29 years old in good health.

The rearrangement joins TRBV25-1 to TRBJ2-7; 8 nucleotides agree with TRBD2. Germline V gives CDR1 MGHDK, CDR2 SYGVNS. This CDR3 has 15 amino acids. Losses at the gene ends were 1 base for V and 3 bases for J; bases not matched to a gene: 5. CDR3 in amino acids: CASSEWAAGGYEQYF. The CDR3, as DNA: TGTGCCAGCAGTGAATGGGCGGCGGGGGGCTACGAGCAGTACTTC.

The chain is built from TRBV4-2 and TRBJ2-1, with D possibly being TRBD2 (5 bases). The CDR3 consists of 12 residues. V was shortened by 5 bases and J by 8 bases, with 10 bases between the two germline ends. Germline V gives CDR1 LGHNA, CDR2 YNFKEQ. CDR3 region: CASSLLEYEQFF. The CDR3 coding sequence is TGTGCCAGCAGCTTACTAGAGTATGAGCAGTTCTTC.

This clonotype was counted a few times. The V gene is TRBV15, the J gene TRBJ2-5; 9 bases align to TRBD2. CDR1 and CDR2 from the germline V gene are LNHNV and YYDKDF (reference sequence). This CDR3 has 16 residues. V was clipped by 1 base and J by 1 base; unmatched bases: 4. The CDR3: CATSRAVAGVQETQYF. The CDR3 region has the DNA TGTGCCACCAGCAGAGCCGTAGCGGGGGTCCAAGAGACCCAGTACTTC.

This sequence joins TRBV5-1 and TRBJ2-3; TRBD1 aligns across 7 bases. From germline, CDR1 is SGHRS and CDR2 YFSETQ. Losses at the gene ends were 2 bases for V and 6 bases for J; bases not matched to a gene: 6. CDR3 size: 14 residues. The CDR3 nucleotides read TGCGCCAGCAGCTTCCAGACAGGGACCGATACGCAGTATTTT. It encodes CASSFQTGTDTQYF.

This clonotype was recorded many times. The V gene is TRBV28, the J gene TRBJ2-3; the D gene is possibly TRBD2 (6 bases). Germline V gives CDR1 MDHEN, CDR2 SYDVKM. The CDR3 totals 19 residues. With 7 bases removed from V and 4 bases from J, the gap between germline ends came to 30 bases. The CDR3 bases are TGTGCCAGCACGTCTCCTTCCGCCGACGGAAGACTAGTTTCAGATACGCAGTATTTT. It encodes CASTSPSADGRLVSDTQYF.

This clonotype was seen only a few times. The chain carries TRBV7-9 and TRBJ2-2; D could derive from TRBD1 or TRBD2 (5 bases each). The CDR3 loop spans 13 amino acids. The germline V gene encodes CDR1 SEHNR and CDR2 FQNEAQ (reference sequence). Trimming stripped 4 bases from V and 8 bases from J, with 11 bases between. Here the CDR3 DNA reads TGTGCCAGCAGCTCCGGGACCTGGGGGGAGCTGTTTTTT. Its protein is CASSSGTWGELFF.

This chain links TRBV18 with TRBJ2-1; TRBD2 agrees at 10 bases. The CDR3 has 15 residues. Germline lookup yields CDR1 KGHSH and CDR2 LQKENI. Trimming took 3 bases from V and 6 from J; bases not matched to a gene: 5. CDR3 amino acids: CASSPGLANSNEQFF. As DNA, the CDR3 is TGTGCCAGCTCACCGGGACTAGCGAATTCCAATGAGCAGTTCTTC.

CDR3 bases: TGTGCCATCTCTACCGGGTCTTACTATGGCTACACCTTC. Its protein is CAISTGSYYGYTF. The gene calls are TRBV10-3 and TRBJ1-2, with D unresolved. From germline, CDR1 is ENHRY and CDR2 SYGVKD. V was pared by 8 bases and J by 3 bases, with 13 bases between. The CDR3 loop spans 13 amino acids.

This clonotype was counted ten times or more. The J gene is TRBJ2-3, the V gene TRBV20-1; D gene ambiguous. Trimming left V 1 base short and J 1 base short, with 9 bases between. CDR1 is DFQATT, CDR2 SNEGSKA, per germline (reference sequence). The CDR3 is 14 residues long. The CDR3 loop reads CSARVVKGTDTQYF. The CDR3 bases are TGCAGTGCTAGAGTGGTCAAGGGCACAGATACGCAGTATTTT.